This T cell receptor beta chain was identified in a study of read filtering for tumor transcriptome and immune sequencing. V was shortened by 5 bases and J by 7 bases, with 18 bases between the two germline ends. Germline CDR1 SEHNR, CDR2 FQNEAQ (reference sequence). The CDR3 consists of 16 residues. Molecular barcoded adaptors covering alpha/delta and beta/gamma chains were used on 400 to 450 ng RNA. TCRdb reanalysed the reads using MiXCR and keeps one entry per CDR3 protein. The sample holds 85,000 to 100,000 distinct CDR3 sequences, under 25% seen once. General study findings and limits: The CD138-negative fraction was mixed bone marrow immune cells, not pure T cells.

This clonotype was seen at least ten times. The antigen remains unidentified. The specimen was a population of CD138-negative cells sorted from bone marrow. The rearrangement joins TRBV7-9 to TRBJ1-6, with D possibly TRBD1 on 5 matching bases. The source of this sequence is a donor at least 40 years old with multiple myeloma. The CDR3 region has the DNA TGTGCCAGCAGCCCTTCGGGGGGAAACTACAATTCACCCCTCCACTTT. The encoded protein is CASSPSGGNYNSPLHF. Complete variable domain (other parts from reference TRBV7-9 and TRBJ1-6): DTGVSQNPRHKITKRGQNVTFRCDPISEHNRLYWYRQTLGQGPEFLTYFQNEAQLEKSRLLSDRFSAERPKGSFSTLEIQRTEQGDSAMYLCASSPSGGNYNSPLHFGNGTRLTVT.